This record covers a single T cell receptor (beta chain). The antigen remains unidentified. V shed 7 bases and J 6 bases; nucleotides not matched to a gene: 7. This CDR3 has 16 amino acids. Germline V gene sequence: CDR1 MDHEN, CDR2 SYDVKM. This entry comes from a study of regulatory T cells in long-lasting Graves disease. Time point described: persistent/refractory GD, antithyroid drugs over 5 years with positive TRAb. Preparation of the TCR library used RNA extracted from PBMCs. Findings and limits, study-wide: Patients whose Graves' disease persisted exhibited lower TCR diversity than those newly diagnosed.

For TCR beta, libraries came from iRepertoire HTBI primers and Arm-PCR of CDR3 regions. Each CDR3 protein is one row after TCRdb ran MiXCR on the multiplex PCR reads. The top ten clones hold around 42% of a sample with 650,000 to 700,000 distinct CDR3 sequences, approximately 31% of them seen once. The sequencing here drew on peripheral blood mononuclear cells (PBMCs), taken when the disease was refractory, from a patient treated with antithyroid drugs. This clonotype was obtained from a female donor with Graves disease. This sequence joins TRBV28 and TRBJ2-1; TRBD2 matches at 15 bases. The CDR3 reads CASTGLAGGPGNEQFF. The DNA of the CDR3 is TGTGCCAGCACCGGACTAGCGGGAGGGCCCGGCAATGAGCAGTTCTTC.